The clone carrying this T cell receptor beta chain was counted only a few times. This sample was included in a study of patients and donors after allogeneic stem cell transplantation. TCRdb reprocessed the RT-PCR reads via MiXCR and lists one record per CDR3 protein. This sample has over 150,000 distinct CDR3 sequences, with 35% to 50% found just once. The V end was cut by 3 bases, the J end by 2 bases, with 23 bases between. The CDR3 runs 18 residues. The germline V gene has CDR1 KGHSH and CDR2 LQKENI. This clonotype was sampled from a human donor who was either an allogeneic HSCT recipient or a stem cell or donor lymphocyte infusion donor (not recorded which). It is not recorded whose cells these are; they may come from a transplant donor. The chain joins TRBV18 to TRBJ2-7, with a possible D match to TRBD1 (6 bases). Sample: blood, either unsorted or a sorted T cell fraction (not recorded which). The CDR3 sequence is CASSPGSGAALFAYEQYF. In nucleotides, the CDR3 is TGTGCCAGCTCACCCGGGTCAGGGGCGGCCCTTTTCGCCTACGAGCAGTACTTC.